These T cell receptor beta chains were read from a single sample in a study of glioma-infiltrating T cells after dendritic cell vaccination. Here immunoSEQ multiplex PCR was the method, and the copy in TCRdb shows in-frame clones only, minus some. The sample carries around 60,000 clones, approximately 86% recorded once. Sequenced material: blood, taken after dendritic cell vaccination. These receptors were obtained from a human donor with glioblastoma. Each CDR3 is given with its conserved first and last residue. Fields, in order: CDR3 DNA, CDR3 protein, clone size, J gene, V gene, D gene. A D gene is named only where the DNA matches it firmly. Size values are once, few and many counts, or a class for expanded clones, and some rows have none.

TGCGCCAGCAGCTTAGGGACAGGGCAAGAGACCCAGTACTTC	CASSLGTGQETQYF	NA	TRBJ2-5	TRBV5-1	TRBD1
TGCGCCAGCAGCTCTACTAGCGGGAGCCCCTCCGAGCAGTACTTC	CASSSTSGSPSEQYF	NA	TRBJ2-7	TRBV5-1	TRBD2
TGTGCCAGCAGAACGATACAGGGTCACAACTATGGCTACACCTTC	CASRTIQGHNYGYTF	NA	TRBJ1-2	TRBV27	NA
TGTGCCAGCAGTATTACAGGGGCCTCTGGAAACACCATATATTTT	CASSITGASGNTIYF	few	TRBJ1-3	TRBV7-9	TRBD1
TGTGCCAGCAGCGCCTGCGCGGGGGGCCGTCACCCCACCTATGGCTACACCTTC	CASSACAGGRHPTYGYTF	NA	TRBJ1-2	TRBV21-1	NA
TGTGCCAGCAGTTTACCAGGGGGAGGTTACACTGAAGCTTTCTTT	CASSLPGGGYTEAFF	NA	TRBJ1-1	TRBV28	TRBD1
TGTGCCAGCCTGACAGGGGGTGGCTATGGCTACACCTTC	CASLTGGGYGYTF	once	TRBJ1-2	TRBV5-6	TRBD1
TGTGCCACCACCAACCCCGGGACAGTCCAAGAGACCCAGTACTTC	CATTNPGTVQETQYF	NA	TRBJ2-5	TRBV15	TRBD1
TGTGCCAGCAGCCCTAGTTACGGAGATACGCAGTATTTT	CASSPSYGDTQYF	NA	TRBJ2-3	TRBV7-3	NA
TGTGCCAGCAGTCGAACCGGGACAGGGGGGCATTACACTGAAGCTTTCTTT	CASSRTGTGGHYTEAFF	NA	TRBJ1-1	TRBV27	TRBD1